This T cell receptor beta chain was sequenced for a study of beta chain features in type 1 diabetes. General study findings and limits: Shorter TCRB CDR3s, moderately but significantly so, were found in Type 1 diabetes patients in all four CD4+ subsets.

The CDR3 is 11 amino acids. Trimming took off 5 bases at V and 1 base at J, with 3 bases between the two ends. Germline-derived CDR1 and CDR2 are SNHLY and FYNNEI. With regard to this clone: Its target is not known. Distinct nucleotide sequences in the sample also encode this CDR3.

TCRB transcripts that were expressed got sequenced, as all of the isolated RNA had been reverse transcribed. Measured with immunoSEQ multiplex PCR; TCRdb has only the in-frame clones, and not every one. The data show fewer than 300,000 clones, about 11% seen once. Sequencing was performed on naive CD4+ T cells from blood. V is TRBV2 and J is TRBJ2-7; D not certain. The source of this sequence is a man aged 25-40 years with type 1 diabetes. Written as DNA, the CDR3 is TGTGCCAGCAGTCTTTCCTACGAGCAGTACTTC. This encodes CASSLSYEQYF.